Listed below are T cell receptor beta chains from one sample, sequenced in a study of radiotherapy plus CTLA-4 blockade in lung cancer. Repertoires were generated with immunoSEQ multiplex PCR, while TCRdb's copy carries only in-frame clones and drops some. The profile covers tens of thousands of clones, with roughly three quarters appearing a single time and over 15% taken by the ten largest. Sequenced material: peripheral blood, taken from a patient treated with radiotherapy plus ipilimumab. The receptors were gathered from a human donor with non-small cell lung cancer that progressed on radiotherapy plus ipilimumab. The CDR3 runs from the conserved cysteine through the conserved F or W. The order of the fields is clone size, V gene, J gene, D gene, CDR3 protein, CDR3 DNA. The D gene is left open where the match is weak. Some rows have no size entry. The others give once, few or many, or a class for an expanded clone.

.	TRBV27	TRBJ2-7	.	CASSLRPRYEQYF	TGTGCCAGCAGTTTACGCCCCCGCTACGAGCAGTACTTC
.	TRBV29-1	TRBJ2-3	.	CSGHGGGGSTDTQYF	TGCAGCGGGCACGGCGGGGGCGGAAGCACAGATACGCAGTATTTT
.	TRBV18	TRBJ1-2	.	CASSGRDGYTF	TGTGCCAGCTCAGGACGGGATGGCTACACCTTC
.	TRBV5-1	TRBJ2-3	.	CASSLGGMTDTQYF	TGCGCCAGCAGCTTAGGGGGAATGACAGATACGCAGTATTTT
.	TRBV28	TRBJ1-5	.	CASSSPWGPRENQPQHF	TGTGCCAGCAGTTCCCCATGGGGGCCGAGGGAGAATCAGCCCCAGCATTTT
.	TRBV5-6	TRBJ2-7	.	CASSFLGPTSYEQYF	TGTGCCAGCAGCTTTTTGGGGCCCACATCCTACGAGCAGTACTTC
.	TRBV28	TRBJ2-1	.	CASSASLALNEQFF	TGTGCCAGCAGTGCTTCTCTAGCGTTAAATGAGCAGTTCTTC
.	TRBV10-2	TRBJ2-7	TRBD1	CASRGQGQVEQYF	TGCGCCAGCAGGGGACAGGGGCAGGTCGAGCAGTACTTC
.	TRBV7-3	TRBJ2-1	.	CASGRENYNEQFF	TGTGCCAGCGGACGGGAGAACTACAATGAGCAGTTCTTC
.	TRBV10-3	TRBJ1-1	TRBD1	CAITPGQGVGNTEAFF	TGTGCCATAACTCCGGGGCAGGGGGTCGGGAACACTGAAGCTTTCTTT
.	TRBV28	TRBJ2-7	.	CASSLSILRASYEQYF	TGTGCCAGCAGTTTAAGCATCTTAAGAGCCTCCTACGAGCAGTACTTC
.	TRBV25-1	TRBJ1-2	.	CASRKGGVYGYTF	TGTGCCAGCAGAAAAGGAGGGGTCTATGGCTACACCTTC
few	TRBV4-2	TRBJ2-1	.	CASSQDSASPYNEQFF	TGTGCCAGCAGCCAAGATTCGGCTAGCCCCTACAATGAGCAGTTCTTC
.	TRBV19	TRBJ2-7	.	CASTRGLSLYEQYF	TGTGCCAGTACTAGGGGACTGAGTCTTTACGAGCAGTACTTC
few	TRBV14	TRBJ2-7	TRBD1	CASSQRDRGVYEQYF	TGTGCCAGCAGCCAACGGGACAGGGGGGTCTACGAGCAGTACTTC
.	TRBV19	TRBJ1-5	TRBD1	CASTLLPGQGNQPQHF	TGTGCCAGTACACTTCTACCGGGACAGGGTAATCAGCCCCAGCATTTT
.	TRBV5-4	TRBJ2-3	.	CASSLYLGTDTQYF	TGTGCCAGCAGCTTGTATCTGGGCACAGATACGCAGTATTTT
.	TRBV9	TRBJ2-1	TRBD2	CASSPPGVAGNNEQFF	TGTGCCAGCAGCCCGCCGGGGGTAGCGGGAAATAATGAGCAGTTCTTC
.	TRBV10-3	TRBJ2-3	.	CAISESHSSSTDTQYF	TGTGCCATCAGTGAGTCTCACAGTTCTAGCACAGATACGCAGTATTTT
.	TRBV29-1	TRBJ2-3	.	CSVDQVTGTDTQYF	TGCAGCGTTGACCAGGTTACAGGGACAGATACGCAGTATTTT
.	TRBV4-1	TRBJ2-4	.	CASSQGSASAKNIQYF	TGCGCCAGCAGCCAAGGAAGCGCTAGCGCCAAAAACATTCAGTACTTC
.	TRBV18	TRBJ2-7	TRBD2	CASSPGLAGLSYEQYF	TGTGCCAGCTCACCGGGACTAGCGGGCTTATCCTACGAGCAGTACTTC